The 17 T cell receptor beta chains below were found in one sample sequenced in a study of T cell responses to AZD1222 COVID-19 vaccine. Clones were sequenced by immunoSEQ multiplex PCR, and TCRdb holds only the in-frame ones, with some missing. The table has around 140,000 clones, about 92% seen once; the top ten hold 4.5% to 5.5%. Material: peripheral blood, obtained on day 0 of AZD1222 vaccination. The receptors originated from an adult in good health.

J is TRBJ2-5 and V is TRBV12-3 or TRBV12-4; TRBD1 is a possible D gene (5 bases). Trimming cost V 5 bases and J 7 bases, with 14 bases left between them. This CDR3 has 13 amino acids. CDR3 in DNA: TGTGCCAGCAGTCTCAGGGATCTAGGGACCCAGTACTTC. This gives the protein CASSLRDLGTQYF.

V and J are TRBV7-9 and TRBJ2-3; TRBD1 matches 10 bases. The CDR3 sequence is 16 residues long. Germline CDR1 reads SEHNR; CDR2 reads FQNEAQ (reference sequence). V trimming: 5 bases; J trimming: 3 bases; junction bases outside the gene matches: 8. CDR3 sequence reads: CASSTTGTGATDTQYF. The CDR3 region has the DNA TGTGCCAGCAGCACGACCGGGACAGGGGCGACAGATACGCAGTATTTT.

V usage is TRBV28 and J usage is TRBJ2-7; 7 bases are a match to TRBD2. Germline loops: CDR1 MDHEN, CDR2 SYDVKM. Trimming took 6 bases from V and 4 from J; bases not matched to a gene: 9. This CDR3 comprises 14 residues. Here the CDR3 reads CASSFRGGLYEQYF. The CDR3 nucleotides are TGTGCCAGCAGCTTCCGGGGAGGGCTATACGAGCAGTACTTC. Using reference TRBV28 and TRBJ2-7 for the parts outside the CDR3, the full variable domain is DVKVTQSSRYLVKRTGEKVFLECVQDMDHENMFWYRQDPGLGLRLIYFSYDVKMKEKGDIPEGYSVSREKKERFSLILESASTNQTSMYLCASSFRGGLYEQYFGPGTRLTVT.

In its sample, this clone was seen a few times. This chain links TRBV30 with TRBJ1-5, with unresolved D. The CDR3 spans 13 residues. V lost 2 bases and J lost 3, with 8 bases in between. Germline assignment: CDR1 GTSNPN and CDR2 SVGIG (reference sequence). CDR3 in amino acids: CAWSPGYNQPQHF. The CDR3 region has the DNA TGTGCCTGGAGTCCGGGATACAATCAGCCCCAGCATTTT.

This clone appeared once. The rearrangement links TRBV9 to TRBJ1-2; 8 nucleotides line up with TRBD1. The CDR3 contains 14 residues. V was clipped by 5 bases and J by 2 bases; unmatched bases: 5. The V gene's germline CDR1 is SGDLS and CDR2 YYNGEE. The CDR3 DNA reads TGTGCCAGCAGAGGACAGGGCCCCAACTATGGCTACACCTTC. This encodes CASRGQGPNYGYTF.

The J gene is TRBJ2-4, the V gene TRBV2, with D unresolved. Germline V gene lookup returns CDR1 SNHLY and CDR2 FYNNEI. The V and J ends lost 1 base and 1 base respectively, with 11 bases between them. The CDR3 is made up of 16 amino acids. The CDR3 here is CASSEVSSWAKNIQYF. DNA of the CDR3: TGTGCCAGCAGTGAAGTGAGTTCCTGGGCCAAAAACATTCAGTACTTC.

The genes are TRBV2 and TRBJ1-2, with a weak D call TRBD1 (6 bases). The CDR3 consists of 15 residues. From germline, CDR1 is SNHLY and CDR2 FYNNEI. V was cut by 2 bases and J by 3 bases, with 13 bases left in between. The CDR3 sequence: CASSEWTELDYGYTF. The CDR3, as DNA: TGTGCCAGCAGTGAATGGACAGAGCTGGACTATGGCTACACCTTC.

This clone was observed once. CDR3 sequence reads: CASSPRDWGNTEAFF. The CDR3 bases are TGTGCCAGCTCCCCCAGGGACTGGGGGAACACTGAAGCTTTCTTT. This chain joins TRBV18 and TRBJ1-1; D perhaps matches TRBD1 (5 bases). The CDR3 runs 15 residues. V lost 6 bases and J 1 base, leaving 15 bases between the germline ends. Per germline, CDR1 KGHSH and CDR2 LQKENI.

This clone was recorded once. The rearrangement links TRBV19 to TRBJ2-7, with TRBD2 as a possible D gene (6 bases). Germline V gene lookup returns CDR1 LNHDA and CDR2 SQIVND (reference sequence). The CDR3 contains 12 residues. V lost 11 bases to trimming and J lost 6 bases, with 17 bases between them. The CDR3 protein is CASSMGGGEQYF. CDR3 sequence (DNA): TGTGCCTCCTCCATGGGGGGAGGCGAGCAGTACTTC.

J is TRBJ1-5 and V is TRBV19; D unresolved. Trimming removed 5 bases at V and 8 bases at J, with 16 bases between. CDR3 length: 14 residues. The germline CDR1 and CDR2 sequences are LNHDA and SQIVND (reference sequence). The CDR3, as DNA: TGTGCCAGTAGTGACGGCGGACGGATCGAGCCCCAGCATTTT. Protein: CASSDGGRIEPQHF.

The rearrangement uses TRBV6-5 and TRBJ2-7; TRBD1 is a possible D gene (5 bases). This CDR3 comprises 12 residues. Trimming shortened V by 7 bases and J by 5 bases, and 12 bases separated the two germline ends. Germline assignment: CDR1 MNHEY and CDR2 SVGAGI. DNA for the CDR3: TGTGCCAGCACCTCAGGGTGGCACGAGCAGTACTTC. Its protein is CASTSGWHEQYF.

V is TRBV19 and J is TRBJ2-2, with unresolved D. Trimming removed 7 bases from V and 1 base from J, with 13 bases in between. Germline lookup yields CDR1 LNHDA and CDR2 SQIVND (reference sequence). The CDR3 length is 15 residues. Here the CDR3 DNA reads TGTGCCAGTACCCCCGAGACGAGGAACACCGGGGAGCTGTTTTTT. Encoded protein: CASTPETRNTGELFF.

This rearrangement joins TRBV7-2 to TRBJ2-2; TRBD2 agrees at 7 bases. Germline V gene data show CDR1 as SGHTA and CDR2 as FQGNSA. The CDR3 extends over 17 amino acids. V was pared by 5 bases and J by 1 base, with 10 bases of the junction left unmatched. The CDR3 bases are TGTGCCAGCAGCCATGATGCGATAGCGGGGAACACCGGGGAGCTGTTTTTT. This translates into CASSHDAIAGNTGELFF.

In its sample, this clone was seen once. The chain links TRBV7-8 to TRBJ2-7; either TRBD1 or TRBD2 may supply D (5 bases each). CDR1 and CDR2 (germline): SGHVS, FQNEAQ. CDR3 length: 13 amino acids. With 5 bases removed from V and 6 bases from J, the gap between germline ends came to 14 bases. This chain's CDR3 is CASSPGRTREQYF. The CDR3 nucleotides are TGTGCCAGCAGCCCGGGACGGACCCGCGAGCAGTACTTC.

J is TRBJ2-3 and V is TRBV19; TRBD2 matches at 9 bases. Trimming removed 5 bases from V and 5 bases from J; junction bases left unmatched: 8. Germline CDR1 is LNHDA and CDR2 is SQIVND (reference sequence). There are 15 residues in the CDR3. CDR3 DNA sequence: TGTGCCAGTAGTCTCGGCGGGAGGGCCATAGATACGCAGTATTTT. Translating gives CASSLGGRAIDTQYF.

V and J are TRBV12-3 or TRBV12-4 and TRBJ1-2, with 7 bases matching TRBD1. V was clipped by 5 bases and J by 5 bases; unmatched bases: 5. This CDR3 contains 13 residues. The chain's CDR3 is CASSQGGVYGYTF. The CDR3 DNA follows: TGTGCCAGCAGTCAGGGGGGGGTTTATGGCTACACCTTC.

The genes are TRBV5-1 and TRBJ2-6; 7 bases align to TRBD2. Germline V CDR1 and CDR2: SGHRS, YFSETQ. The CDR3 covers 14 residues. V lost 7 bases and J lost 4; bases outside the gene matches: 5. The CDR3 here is CASASGRGANVLTF. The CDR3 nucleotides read TGCGCCAGCGCGTCCGGGAGGGGGGCCAACGTCCTGACTTTC.